These 27 T cell receptor beta chains were all obtained from the same sample, sequenced in a study of CD8 T cells in ankylosing spondylitis. TCRdb re-analysed the 5' RACE reads in MiXCR, keeping a single row per CDR3 protein. The sample consists of about 250,000 distinct CDR3 sequences, 20% to 30% of them appearing once. Input material: blood, either unsorted or a sorted T cell fraction (not recorded which). These receptors were taken from a male donor with ankylosing spondylitis or in good health (not recorded which).

This clonotype was picked up many times. The J gene is TRBJ2-1, the V gene TRBV14; 7 nucleotides line up with TRBD2. Trimming cost V 4 bases and J 7 bases; bases outside gene matches: 4. CDR1 SGHDN and CDR2 FVKESK come from the germline V gene. This CDR3 contains 13 residues. DNA for the CDR3: TGTGCCAGCAGCCCCGGACTAGGGAATGAGCAGTTCTTC. This gives the protein CASSPGLGNEQFF.

There are a few counts of this clonotype. The chain couples TRBV20-1 to TRBJ1-5, with D hard to call. The ends were cut back, 6 bases at V and 1 base at J, with 10 bases in the middle. CDR1 DFQATT and CDR2 SNEGSKA come from the germline V gene (reference sequence). CDR3 length: 13 residues. The CDR3 is CSATPPSNQPQHF. The CDR3 DNA reads TGCAGTGCAACTCCACCCAGCAATCAGCCCCAGCATTTT.

The V call is TRBV6-1, the J call TRBJ2-7, with 11 positions matching TRBD1. This CDR3 region has 15 residues. V lost 3 bases, J lost 1 base, and 2 bases stayed unmatched. CDR1 is MNHNS, CDR2 SASEGT, per germline. CDR3: CASSERDRGSYEQYF. CDR3 sequence (DNA): TGTGCCAGCAGTGAGAGGGACAGGGGGTCCTACGAGCAGTACTTC.

The V gene is TRBV5-1, the J gene TRBJ2-1; 7 nucleotides agree with TRBD1. V trimming: 1 base; J trimming: 5 bases; junction bases outside the gene matches: 9. Germline loops: CDR1 SGHRS, CDR2 YFSETQ. The CDR3 is 16 residues long. The CDR3 spells CASSLPLGQIDNEQFF. The CDR3 DNA sequence: TGCGCCAGCAGCTTGCCACTGGGACAGATAGACAATGAGCAGTTCTTC. The variable domain in full, completed from reference TRBV5-1 and TRBJ2-1, reads KAGVTQTPRYLIKTRGQQVTLSCSPISGHRSVSWYQQTPGQGLQFLFEYFSETQRNKGNFPGRFSGRQFSNSRSEMNVSTLELGDSALYLCASSLPLGQIDNEQFFGPGTRLTVL.

This clonotype was picked up many times. V usage is TRBV20-1 and J usage is TRBJ1-4; D perhaps matches TRBD1 (5 bases). Germline CDR1 DFQATT, CDR2 SNEGSKA (reference sequence). Trimming took off 6 bases at V and 3 bases at J, with 20 bases between the two ends. This CDR3 region has 16 residues. The CDR3 bases are TGCAGTGCCACCCCCAGGGAAGGGAGGGCTAATGAAAAACTGTTTTTT. Its protein is CSATPREGRANEKLFF.

The sample holds many counts of this clonotype. The rearrangement links TRBV12-3 or TRBV12-4 to TRBJ2-1, with TRBD2 identical over 9 bases. This CDR3 spans 15 amino acids. V was pared by 3 bases and J by 7 bases, with 7 bases of the junction left unmatched. The CDR3 here is CASSLGRGGMNEQFF. CDR3 DNA: TGTGCCAGCAGTTTGGGGCGGGGGGGCATGAATGAGCAGTTCTTC.

A few counts support this clonotype. J is TRBJ1-1 and V is TRBV5-5; D gene unclear. Germline CDR1 is SGHKS and CDR2 is YYEKEE (reference sequence). Between the trimmed V and J ends, which lost 3 bases and 4 bases, there was a span of 13 bases. This CDR3 is built from 14 residues. CDR3 in amino acids: CASSWDTVLTEAFF. In DNA form, the CDR3 reads TGTGCCAGCAGCTGGGATACAGTCCTCACTGAAGCTTTCTTT.

This clonotype has ten or more counts. The CDR3 DNA reads TGCAGCGCCCAACCGACAGGGAGGGGAGAGACCCAGTACTTC. It encodes CSAQPTGRGETQYF. This chain connects TRBV29-1 to TRBJ2-5; D may match TRBD1 or TRBD2 (7 bases each). Germline V gene sequence: CDR1 SQVTM, CDR2 ANQGSEA. The V and J ends lost 7 bases and 4 bases respectively, with 19 bases between them. CDR3 length: 14 amino acids.

The CDR3 nucleotides read TGCGCCAGCAGCCAGGGACTAGCCTGGGAGACCCAGTACTTC. It codes for CASSQGLAWETQYF. This chain joins TRBV4-1 and TRBJ2-5, with TRBD2 identical over 9 bases. Trimming took 3 bases from V and 5 from J; bases not matched to a gene: 4. The germline V gene has CDR1 MGHRA and CDR2 YSYEKL. The CDR3 is 14 residues long.

The V gene is TRBV7-2, the J gene TRBJ2-5; no definite D call. Deletions cut 2 bases from V and 4 bases from J, with 11 bases between. The CDR3 covers 14 residues. The germline CDR1 and CDR2 sequences are SGHTA and FQGNSA. CDR3 coding DNA: TGTGCCAGCAGCTTAAAGATAAGGGCAGAGACCCAGTACTTC. The encoded protein is CASSLKIRAETQYF.

The rearrangement joins TRBV29-1 to TRBJ2-7; the match to TRBD1 covers 10 bases. V shed 6 bases and J 2 bases; nucleotides not matched to a gene: 19. Germline V CDR1 and CDR2: SQVTM, ANQGSEA. The CDR3 totals 18 residues. CDR3 region: CSVRHKRDRGRFPYEQYF. For the CDR3, the DNA is TGCAGCGTCAGACATAAGAGGGACAGGGGAAGATTCCCCTACGAGCAGTACTTC.

The V and J genes are TRBV11-1 and TRBJ2-7; the D call may be TRBD1 or TRBD2 (5 bases each). Trimming shortened V by 2 bases and J by 7 bases, and 15 bases separated the two germline ends. Germline V gene sequence: CDR1 SGHAT, CDR2 FQDESV (reference sequence). The CDR3 totals 14 residues. In DNA, the CDR3 is TGTGCCAGCAGCTTACCCCAGGGCCAGCGGGAGCAGTACTTC. Protein: CASSLPQGQREQYF.

This clonotype occurred a few times. The chain carries TRBV12-3 or TRBV12-4 and TRBJ1-6; TRBD1 is a possible D gene (5 bases). The CDR3 is 12 residues long. Trimming cost V 3 bases and J 18 bases, with 15 bases left between them. In DNA form, the CDR3 reads TGTGCCAGCAGTTTGAGGGGAGGGAGAGACCACTTT. Residues: CASSLRGGRDHF.

This clonotype showed up many times. The chain joins TRBV5-1 to TRBJ2-3; D call uncertain. This CDR3 has 12 amino acids. V was clipped by 1 base and J by 5 bases, with 5 bases between them. CDR1 is SGHRS, CDR2 YFSETQ, per germline. CDR3 nucleotide sequence: TGCGCCAGCAGCTTGTCCCTAGATACGCAGTATTTT. Amino acid sequence: CASSLSLDTQYF.

The table lists this clonotype with many counts. The chain recombines TRBV12-3 or TRBV12-4 with TRBJ2-1, with TRBD2 matching over 10 bases. The CDR3 runs to 15 residues. Germline trimming cut 6 bases from V and 8 bases from J; bases unmatched to any gene: 10. This CDR3 reads CASSPGTSVTHEQFF. For the CDR3, the DNA is TGTGCCAGCAGCCCCGGGACTAGCGTGACCCATGAGCAGTTCTTC.

This clonotype has ten or more counts. This sequence joins TRBV5-1 and TRBJ2-4; 7 bases line up with TRBD1. Trimming cost V 0 bases and J 8 bases; bases outside gene matches: 8. Germline V gives CDR1 SGHRS, CDR2 YFSETQ. This CDR3 region has 15 residues. The CDR3: CASSLAAGGRYIQYF. Here the CDR3 DNA reads TGCGCCAGCAGCTTGGCGGCAGGGGGACGATACATTCAGTACTTC. The full variable domain, rest sourced from reference TRBV5-1 and TRBJ2-4, is KAGVTQTPRYLIKTRGQQVTLSCSPISGHRSVSWYQQTPGQGLQFLFEYFSETQRNKGNFPGRFSGRQFSNSRSEMNVSTLELGDSALYLCASSLAAGGRYIQYFGAGTRLSVL.

This clonotype was seen a few times. The chain couples TRBV15 to TRBJ2-5, with 11 bases aligning to TRBD2. V lost 3 bases and J lost 2; bases outside the gene matches: 2. CDR1 is LNHNV, CDR2 YYDKDF, per germline (reference sequence). CDR3 length: 15 residues. CDR3 nucleotide sequence: TGTGCCACCAGCAGGCCTAGCGGGGGGCAAGAGACCCAGTACTTC. Protein sequence: CATSRPSGGQETQYF.

This clonotype was detected many times. This chain joins TRBV5-1 and TRBJ1-1; D ambiguous. The germline V gene encodes CDR1 SGHRS and CDR2 YFSETQ. This CDR3 has 15 amino acids. The V gene lost 0 bases and the J gene lost 1 base, with 10 bases spanning the gap. CDR3 sequence: CASSLANSANTEAFF. For the CDR3, the DNA is TGCGCCAGCAGCTTGGCCAACTCGGCGAACACTGAAGCTTTCTTT.

The chain uses TRBV18 and TRBJ1-1; D remains unclear. This CDR3 is built from 13 residues. From germline, CDR1 is KGHSH and CDR2 LQKENI. Trimming left V 6 bases short and J 5 bases short, with 13 bases between. CDR3 amino acids: CASSKGGGTEAFF. The CDR3 DNA sequence: TGTGCCAGCTCCAAAGGCGGAGGGACTGAAGCTTTCTTT. The full variable domain, rest sourced from reference TRBV18 and TRBJ1-1, is NAGVMQNPRHLVRRRGQEARLRCSPMKGHSHVYWYRQLPEEGLKFMVYLQKENIIDESGMPKERFSAEFPKEGPSILRIQQVVRGDSAAYFCASSKGGGTEAFFGQGTRLTVV.

The rearrangement links TRBV6-1 to TRBJ2-2, with a possible D match to TRBD2 (6 bases). Trimming left V 6 bases short and J 1 base short, with 18 bases between. Germline V gene sequence: CDR1 MNHNS, CDR2 SASEGT. The length of the CDR3 is 17 residues. For the CDR3, the DNA is TGTGCCAGCAGCCAGGTGGAGGGACCATTGAACACCGGGGAGCTGTTTTTT. This translates into CASSQVEGPLNTGELFF.

This clonotype was counted only a few times. This chain connects TRBV7-2 to TRBJ2-3; tentatively, D is TRBD1 or TRBD2 (5 bases each). This CDR3 is built from 14 residues. Trimming pared 3 bases from V and 11 bases from J, leaving 18 bases between. Germline CDR1 reads SGHTA; CDR2 reads FQGNSA. The DNA for the CDR3 is TGTGCCAGCAGCTTGACGCTACGGGGCTCACGGCAGTATTTT. Its translation is CASSLTLRGSRQYF.

This sequence joins TRBV5-1 and TRBJ2-3; TRBD1 matches at 8 bases. CDR3 size: 16 residues. From germline, CDR1 is SGHRS and CDR2 YFSETQ. Germline trimming cut 4 bases from V and 3 bases from J; bases unmatched to any gene: 10. The CDR3 bases are TGCGCCAGCAGCAACGTCGGGGACAGGAGTACAGATACGCAGTATTTT. The encoded protein is CASSNVGDRSTDTQYF.

This clonotype was counted once. The chain couples TRBV23-1 to TRBJ2-2; D might be TRBD1 (6 bases). TRBV23-1 is assigned to the ORF class and has an uncertain function. CDR3 length equals 16 residues. V was cut by 11 bases and J by 6 bases, with 25 bases left in between. The CDR3 region is CAGRGQRRQKAGELFF. CDR3 bases: TGCGCCGGAAGGGGACAAAGGAGACAAAAGGCCGGGGAGCTGTTTTTT.

This clonotype was seen repeatedly, ten times or more. V usage is TRBV20-1 and J usage is TRBJ2-3; the match to TRBD1 covers 8 bases. The CDR3 consists of 15 residues. Trimming took 4 bases from V and 0 from J; bases not matched to a gene: 6. The V gene's germline CDR1 is DFQATT and CDR2 SNEGSKA (reference sequence). CDR3: CSAITGTGSTDTQYF. In nucleotides, the CDR3 is TGCAGTGCTATCACCGGGACAGGCAGCACAGATACGCAGTATTTT.

V is TRBV6-5 and J is TRBJ2-1, with 7 bases identical to TRBD2. The CDR3 is 15 residues long. CDR1 and CDR2 from the germline V gene are MNHEY and SVGAGI. The junction had 6 bases not matched to a gene; V was cut back by 3 bases and J by 4 bases. CDR3 coding DNA: TGTGCCAGCAGTTATGGGCTAGCGGATTACAATGAGCAGTTCTTC. It is translated as CASSYGLADYNEQFF.

This clonotype has ten or more counts. CDR3 nucleotides: TGTGCCAGCTCACCAGGTCAGGGATACCAAGAGACCCAGTACTTC. Amino acid sequence: CASSPGQGYQETQYF. This chain joins TRBV18 and TRBJ2-5; weak D call: TRBD1 (5 bases). CDR1 and CDR2 from the germline V gene are KGHSH and LQKENI. This CDR3 is built from 15 residues. Trimming cost V 2 bases and J 0 bases, with 10 bases left between them.

This clonotype occurred many times. This rearrangement joins TRBV29-1 to TRBJ2-3; D perhaps matches TRBD1 (6 bases). The CDR3 is 16 amino acids. Germline values: CDR1 SQVTM, CDR2 ANQGSEA. Trimming removed 1 base from V and 2 bases from J, with 16 bases in between. The CDR3 sequence: CSVEGVDYRATDTQYF. The DNA of the CDR3 is TGCAGCGTTGAAGGGGTCGATTACAGGGCCACAGATACGCAGTATTTT.